These 32 T cell receptor beta chains came from one sample sequenced in a study of blood T cells in healthy people across ages. A second PCR of about 7 to 12 cycles used a sample-barcoded 5' primer and a J-beta primer mix. TCRdb fed the 5' RACE reads into MiXCR, producing one record per CDR3 protein. The data contain some 1.5 million distinct CDR3 sequences, roughly 28% of them seen just once; the ten biggest clones take up 7.7%. Specimen: blood. These receptors originate from a woman aged 25 to 45 in good health.

The genes are TRBV2 and TRBJ1-4; 9 bases line up with TRBD1. The V segment lost 7 bases and the J segment 3 bases; nucleotides outside the gene matches: 3. CDR1 is SNHLY and CDR2 is FYNNEI in the germline V gene. The CDR3 runs to 14 residues. CDR3 residues: CASKGQGPNEKLFF. The CDR3 region has the DNA TGTGCCAGCAAGGGACAGGGCCCTAATGAAAAACTGTTTTTT.

The V call is TRBV12-3 or TRBV12-4, the J call TRBJ2-1; 10 nucleotides match TRBD2. This CDR3 is 15 amino acids long. V shed 3 bases and J 7 bases; nucleotides not matched to a gene: 6. CDR3 sequence (DNA): TGTGCCAGCAGTTTGAAGCGGGGGGGTGGGAATGAGCAGTTCTTC. Translated: CASSLKRGGGNEQFF.

The J gene is TRBJ2-7, the V gene TRBV7-9; 11 bases fit TRBD1. The J call may be faulty, since TRBJ2-5 better matches the DNA end. The germline gives CDR1 SEHNR, CDR2 FQNEAQ (reference sequence). The CDR3 is 15 amino acids. CDR3 loop: CASSPDRGLLETQYF. In DNA, the CDR3 is TGTGCCAGCAGCCCGGACAGGGGGCTCTTGGAGACCCAGTACTTC.

The J gene is TRBJ1-6, the V gene TRBV27; no reliable D call. In germline, CDR1 is MNHEY, CDR2 SMNVEV (reference sequence). CDR3 length equals 15 residues. With 4 bases removed from V and 10 bases from J, the gap between germline ends came to 17 bases. CDR3: CASSSDLPLRSPLHF. CDR3 DNA sequence: TGTGCCAGCAGTTCAGACTTGCCCCTAAGATCACCCCTCCACTTT.

As regards this clonotype: Being one base from a much bigger clone, this may be a read error. J is TRBJ2-3 and V is TRBV6-4; 7 bases agree with TRBD2. The CDR3 runs to 15 residues. V lost 4 bases and J lost 6; bases outside the gene matches: 10. Germline CDR1 reads MRHNA; CDR2 reads SNTAGT. The CDR3 sequence is CASSVTGGGRDTQYF. In nucleotides, the CDR3 is TGTGCCAGCAGTGTTACTGGCGGGGGAAGGGATACGCAGTATTTT.

The chain joins TRBV20-1 to TRBJ1-4; weak D call: TRBD1 (6 bases). Trimming removed 3 bases from V and 8 bases from J, with 16 bases in between. Germline-derived CDR1 and CDR2 are DFQATT and SNEGSKA (reference sequence). CDR3 length: 14 amino acids. CDR3 bases: TGCAGTGCTAGTGGGGGGGCTACGCGGGAAAAACTGTTTTTT. Translated, it gives CSASGGATREKLFF.

This clonotype was detected a few times. V and J are TRBV5-1 and TRBJ2-7, with TRBD1 as a possible D gene (6 bases). CDR1 is SGHRS, CDR2 YFSETQ, per germline. This CDR3 spans 14 amino acids. V was pared by 4 bases and J by 5 bases, with 16 bases between. The CDR3 nucleotides are TGCGCCAGCAGCCTGGAGGCAGGGGTCCACGAGCAGTACTTC. Amino acids: CASSLEAGVHEQYF.

Note on this clonotype: Germline and junction disagree at one end, which may indicate a read error. This rearrangement joins TRBV7-6 to TRBJ2-7; a weak D match, TRBD1 (7 bases). The CDR3 has 16 amino acids. Germline CDR1 SGHVS, CDR2 FNYEAQ. In DNA, the CDR3 is TGTGCCAGCAGCTACCTGGGGGGACAGAGCTCCTACAAGCAGTACTTC. Residues: CASSYLGGQSSYKQYF.

There are a few counts of this clonotype. The chain has TRBV7-2 and TRBJ2-5, with D unresolved. The assigned J gene may be wrong: the sequence end matches TRBJ2-7 better. Germline V CDR1 and CDR2: SGHTA, FQGNSA. CDR3 size: 16 residues. CDR3 in amino acids: CASSLSSLVGKYEQYF. The CDR3 region has the DNA TGTGCCAGCAGCCTCTCGTCGCTGGTCGGTAAATACGAGCAGTACTTC.

V and J are TRBV6-5 and TRBJ2-1, with 9 positions matching TRBD2. V was pared by 6 bases and J by 7 bases, with 10 bases of the junction left unmatched. This CDR3 contains 15 residues. Germline loops: CDR1 MNHEY, CDR2 SVGAGI. CDR3: CASSLAGPLGNEQFF. The CDR3 region has the DNA TGTGCCAGCAGCCTAGCGGGGCCATTAGGGAATGAGCAGTTCTTC.

About this clonotype: The junction differs from germline at one of its ends, possibly a read error. The J gene is TRBJ2-5, the V gene TRBV3-1, with D perhaps being TRBD1 or TRBD2 (7 bases each). The germline gives CDR1 LGHDT, CDR2 YNNKEL (reference sequence). This CDR3 contains 14 residues. The CDR3 reads CASTQGGAGGIGDF. The DNA for the CDR3 is TGTGCCAGCACCCAGGGGGGCGCCGGGGGGATAGGGGACTTC.

The chain joins TRBV4-3 to TRBJ1-2; weak D call: TRBD1 (6 bases). The germline V gene has CDR1 LGHNA and CDR2 YSLEER. This CDR3 region has 15 residues. V shed 4 bases and J shed 4 bases, with 16 bases lying between them. In nucleotides, the CDR3 is TGCGCCAGCAGCCGCCAGGGCGGGGGCACCTATGGCTACACCTTC. Translation gives CASSRQGGGTYGYTF.

This clonotype appeared a few times. V and J are TRBV7-9 and TRBJ2-7, with a tentative D call TRBD1 (5 bases). Deletions cut 3 bases from V and 5 bases from J, with 17 bases between. CDR1 and CDR2 (germline): SEHNR, FQNEAQ (reference sequence). The CDR3 is 15 residues long. DNA for the CDR3: TGTGCCAGCAGCTTTGGGGCAGGGCCGGCCGACGAGCAGTACTTC. Encoded protein: CASSFGAGPADEQYF.

V usage is TRBV12-3 or TRBV12-4 and J usage is TRBJ1-2; unclear D gene. V lost 3 bases, J lost 6 bases, and 8 bases lay in between. The CDR3 runs 12 residues. The CDR3 reads CASSFLDNGYTF. CDR3 sequence (DNA): TGTGCCAGCAGTTTTCTCGACAATGGCTACACCTTC.

This clonotype was counted only a few times. J is TRBJ2-7 and V is TRBV18, with 8 positions matching TRBD2. The CDR3 is 16 amino acids. V gave up 3 bases and J gave up 3 bases; unmatched junction bases: 10. Looked up from germline, CDR1 is KGHSH and CDR2 is LQKENI. DNA of the CDR3: TGTGCCAGCTCACCCGGTAGTAGCGGGAATCGCTACGAGCAGTACTTC. It translates to CASSPGSSGNRYEQYF. The full variable domain, rest sourced from reference TRBV18 and TRBJ2-7, is NAGVMQNPRHLVRRRGQEARLRCSPMKGHSHVYWYRQLPEEGLKFMVYLQKENIIDESGMPKERFSAEFPKEGPSILRIQQVVRGDSAAYFCASSPGSSGNRYEQYFGPGTRLTVT.

V is TRBV24-1 and J is TRBJ1-2; weak D call: TRBD1 (6 bases). CDR3 size: 15 residues. The V end lost 10 bases, the J end lost 8 bases, and 25 bases lay between the germline ends. Germline V gives CDR1 KGHDR, CDR2 SFDVKD. In DNA, the CDR3 is TGTGCCACAGCAGCTACCTCAGGGGAAGCTCCCGGCTACACCTTC. Protein product: CATAATSGEAPGYTF.

Of note for this clonotype: This sequence may be a read error, since a much larger clone differs from it by one base. The CDR3 spells CASILAIDRVAETQFF. The CDR3 bases are TGTGCCAGCATCTTAGCGATAGACAGAGTAGCAGAGACCCAGTTCTTC. The chain recombines TRBV7-8 with TRBJ2-1, with D possibly called TRBD1 or TRBD2 (5 bases each). Germline-derived CDR1 and CDR2 are SGHVS and FQNEAQ. The CDR3 is 16 residues long.

This clonotype appeared many times. This chain links TRBV7-2 with TRBJ2-7; D ambiguous. The germline CDR1 and CDR2 sequences are SGHTA and FQGNSA. The CDR3 runs 16 residues. V dropped 1 base and J dropped 0 bases, with 13 bases sitting between them. The CDR3: CASSLGGGRNSYEQYF. The CDR3 nucleotides are TGTGCCAGCAGCTTAGGAGGCGGCAGAAACTCCTACGAGCAGTACTTC.

Here the CDR3 reads CASSLAENLVQFF. The CDR3 DNA reads as TGCGCCAGCAGCTTGGCCGAGAACTTAGTGCAGTTCTTC. The V call is TRBV5-1, the J call TRBJ2-1, with D unresolved. Per the germline V gene, CDR1 is SGHRS and CDR2 is YFSETQ. This CDR3 has 13 amino acids. V lost 0 bases, J lost 12 bases, and 13 bases lay in between.

Details on this clonotype: A read error is likely, as this CDR3 ends without the conserved phenylalanine or tryptophan. The chain is built from TRBV11-2 and TRBJ2-3; D perhaps matches TRBD2 (6 bases). The CDR3 is made up of 15 amino acids. V was trimmed by 4 bases and J by 2 bases, leaving 13 bases between them. From germline, CDR1 is SGHAT and CDR2 FQNNGV. DNA for the CDR3: TGTGCCAGCAGCTCCCGGGACTCTTACACAGATACGCAGTATTTA. Translation: CASSSRDSYTDTQYL.

The chain carries TRBV3-1 and TRBJ1-1; TRBD1 is a possible D gene (6 bases). The germline V gene encodes CDR1 LGHDT and CDR2 YNNKEL (reference sequence). CDR3 size: 14 residues. V lost 3 bases and J lost 7, with 15 bases in between. The CDR3 sequence is CASSHLSAGVEAFF. The CDR3 coding sequence is TGTGCCAGCAGCCACCTCTCGGCAGGGGTTGAAGCTTTCTTT.

As for this clonotype: At one end, the junction sequence differs from germline, possibly due to a read error. The rearrangement joins TRBV5-1 to TRBJ2-7; D remains ambiguous. Germline V lookup: CDR1 SGHRS, CDR2 YFSETQ. The CDR3 has 12 residues. CDR3 loop: CGSSLDRYEQYF. In nucleotides, the CDR3 is TGCGGCAGCAGCTTGGATCGGTACGAGCAGTACTTC. Variable domain in full (rest from reference TRBV5-1 and TRBJ2-7): KAGVTQTPRYLIKTRGQQVTLSCSPISGHRSVSWYQQTPGQGLQFLFEYFSETQRNKGNFPGRFSGRQFSNSRSEMNVSTLELGDSALYLCGSSLDRYEQYFGPGTRLTVT.

The table lists this clonotype with a few counts. V and J are TRBV18 and TRBJ1-2; D is perhaps TRBD1 (6 bases). The CDR3 consists of 14 residues. Per germline, CDR1 KGHSH and CDR2 LQKENI. The V end was cut by 4 bases, the J end by 8 bases, with 17 bases between. The CDR3 region is CASSQSPGHDGYTF. CDR3 in DNA: TGTGCCAGCTCACAGTCTCCGGGACATGACGGCTACACCTTC.

The gene calls are TRBV7-2 and TRBJ1-4, with 9 bases lining up with TRBD1. This CDR3 is 15 amino acids long. Germline CDR1 is SGHTA and CDR2 is FQGNSA. V trimming: 3 bases; J trimming: 8 bases; junction bases outside the gene matches: 7. CDR3 loop: CASSLTGGPSEKLFF. In nucleotides, the CDR3 is TGTGCCAGCAGCTTGACAGGGGGACCCTCGGAAAAACTGTTTTTT.

The chain combines TRBV12-1 with TRBJ2-3; TRBD1, the D gene given by the table, was not confirmed from the DNA. TRBV12-1 constitutes a pseudogene. The CDR3 sequence is 14 residues long. The CDR3 nucleotides read TGTGCCAGCAGCTCCGGGACGGGGCGCGATACGCAGTATTTT. It is translated as CASSSGTGRDTQYF.

The chain recombines TRBV29-1 with TRBJ1-2; possible D gene TRBD1, 6 bases. Trimming removed 4 bases from V and 8 bases from J, with 17 bases in between. CDR1 and CDR2 from the germline V gene are SQVTM and ANQGSEA. The CDR3 is made up of 13 amino acids. The CDR3 DNA reads as TGCAGCGTTGGGGTAGGGGGTTCTGGAGGCTACACCTTC. Residues: CSVGVGGSGGYTF.

The rearrangement joins TRBV14 to TRBJ2-1, with TRBD2 matching 7 bases. J gave up 5 bases and V 9 bases, and 10 bases lay outside the gene matches. The CDR3 runs 14 residues. From germline, CDR1 is SGHDN and CDR2 FVKESK. CDR3 sequence (DNA): TGTGCCAGTCAGAACAGCGGGACCCACAATGAGCAGTTCTTC. Protein product: CASQNSGTHNEQFF.

This clonotype was observed a handful of times. V is TRBV7-3 and J is TRBJ1-1; no clear D. Per the germline V gene, CDR1 is SGHTA and CDR2 is FQGTGA. V was shortened by 3 bases and J by 3 bases, with 14 bases between the two germline ends. This CDR3 has 15 amino acids. In DNA, the CDR3 is TGTGCCAGCAGCTTTAACGTCCCCGGGGACACTGAAGCTTTCTTT. Its translation: CASSFNVPGDTEAFF.

In the case of this clonotype: A far larger clone is off by one base, so a read error is likely. J is TRBJ2-5 and V is TRBV12-3 or TRBV12-4; unclear D gene. There are 12 residues in the CDR3. CDR3 loop: CAGSFSRETQYF. CDR3 sequence (DNA): TGTGCCGGCAGTTTTTCGAGAGAGACCCAGTACTTC.

For this clonotype: A single base separates this from a much larger clone, so it may be a read error. This chain connects TRBV11-2 to TRBJ2-7, with 8 bases aligning to TRBD2. The end of the DNA fits TRBJ2-5 better, so the J call may be wrong. CDR1 and CDR2 (germline): SGHAT, FQNNGV. The CDR3 is 14 amino acids. In nucleotides, the CDR3 is TGTGCCAGCGGCTCGCAGCGGGAGTCGGAGACCCAGTACTTC. This translates into CASGSQRESETQYF.

This clonotype was seen a few times. The chain links TRBV20-1 to TRBJ2-1; 10 bases agree with TRBD2. V shed 3 bases, J shed 1 base, and the junction held 6 bases outside the gene matches. Germline-derived CDR1 and CDR2 are DFQATT and SNEGSKA (reference sequence). This CDR3 is 16 amino acids long. The CDR3 is CSASLAGVASYNEQFF. In DNA form, the CDR3 reads TGCAGTGCTAGTCTAGCGGGAGTGGCTTCCTACAATGAGCAGTTCTTC.

Only a few counts were recorded for this clonotype. The J gene is TRBJ2-5, the V gene TRBV11-2; 7 nucleotides line up with TRBD2. V shed 3 bases, J shed 11 bases, and the junction held 21 bases outside the gene matches. The germline V gene has CDR1 SGHAT and CDR2 FQNNGV. The CDR3 covers 17 residues. In DNA form, the CDR3 reads TGTGCCAGCAGCTTTGAGGGCATGCGCGGGAGCTTCTGGGAGCAGTACTTC. Its translation: CASSFEGMRGSFWEQYF.